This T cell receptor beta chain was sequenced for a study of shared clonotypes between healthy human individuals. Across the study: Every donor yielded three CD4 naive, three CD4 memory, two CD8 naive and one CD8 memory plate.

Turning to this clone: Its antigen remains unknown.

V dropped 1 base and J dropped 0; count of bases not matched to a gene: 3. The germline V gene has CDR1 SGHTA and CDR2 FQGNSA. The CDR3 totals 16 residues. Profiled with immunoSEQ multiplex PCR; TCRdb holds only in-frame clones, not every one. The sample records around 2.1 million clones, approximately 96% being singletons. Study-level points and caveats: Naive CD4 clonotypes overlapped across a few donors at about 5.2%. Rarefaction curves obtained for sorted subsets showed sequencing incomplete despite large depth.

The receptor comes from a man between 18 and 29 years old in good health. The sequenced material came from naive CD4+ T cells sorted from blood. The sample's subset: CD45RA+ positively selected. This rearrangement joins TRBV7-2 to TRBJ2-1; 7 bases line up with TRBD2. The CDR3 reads CASSLGPSGSYNEQFF. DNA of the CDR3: TGTGCCAGCAGCTTAGGACCTAGCGGCTCCTACAATGAGCAGTTCTTC.